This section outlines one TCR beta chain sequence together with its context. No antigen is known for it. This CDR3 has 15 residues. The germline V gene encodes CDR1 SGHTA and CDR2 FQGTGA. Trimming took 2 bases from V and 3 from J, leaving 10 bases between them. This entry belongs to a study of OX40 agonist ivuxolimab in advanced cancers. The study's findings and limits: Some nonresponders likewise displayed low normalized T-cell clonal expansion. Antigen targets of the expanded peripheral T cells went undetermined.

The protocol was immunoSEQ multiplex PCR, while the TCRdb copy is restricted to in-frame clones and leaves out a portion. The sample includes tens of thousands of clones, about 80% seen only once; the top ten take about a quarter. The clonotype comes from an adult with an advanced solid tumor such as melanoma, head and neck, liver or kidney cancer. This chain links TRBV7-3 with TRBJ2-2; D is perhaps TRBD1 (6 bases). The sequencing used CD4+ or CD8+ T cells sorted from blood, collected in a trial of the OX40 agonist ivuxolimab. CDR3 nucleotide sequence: TGTGCCAGCAGCTTATGGGGACACGACACCGGGGAGCTGTTTTTT. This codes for CASSLWGHDTGELFF.